Listed below are T cell receptor beta chains from one sample, sequenced in a study of Graves' ophthalmopathy and Graves' hyperthyroidism. From the multiplex PCR reads, TCRdb called clonotypes with MiXCR, one entry per CDR3 protein. The table includes under 200,000 distinct CDR3 sequences, roughly two fifths detected once. Sample: peripheral blood. These TCRs come from a middle-aged woman with Graves' ophthalmopathy. Each CDR3 is given with its conserved first and last residue. A D gene is named only where the DNA matches it firmly. Expanded clones get a size class; other rows say once, few or many, or leave the size out.

TRBV6-2/TRBV6-3,18,TRBJ2-5,-,-,CASSYDGGGEMYPETQYF,TGTGCCAGCAGTTACGACGGAGGCGGGGAAATGTACCCAGAGACCCAGTACTTC
TRBV10-3,15,TRBJ2-7,-,TRBD2,CAISELTSGSYEQYF,TGTGCCATCAGTGAGTTAACTAGCGGTTCCTACGAGCAGTACTTC
TRBV28,14,TRBJ1-2,many,-,CASSLQAGNYGYTF,TGTGCCAGCAGTTTACAGGCGGGTAACTATGGCTACACCTTC
TRBV12-3/TRBV12-4,13,TRBJ1-2,-,-,CASSHRRLGGYTF,TGTGCCAGCAGCCACCGGAGGCTCGGGGGCTACACCTTC
TRBV28,13,TRBJ2-7,-,-,CATNPGRTYEQYF,TGTGCCACCAACCCGGGACGGACGTACGAGCAGTACTTC
TRBV24-1,15,TRBJ2-5,many,TRBD1,CATSDSQGQGETQYF,TGTGCCACCAGTGATTCGCAGGGACAGGGAGAGACCCAGTACTTC
TRBV6-5,16,TRBJ1-1,many,-,CASSLGPGILNTEAFF,TGTGCCAGCAGCCTAGGGCCGGGAATTTTGAACACTGAAGCTTTCTTT
TRBV7-2,14,TRBJ2-7,many,-,CASSLEASVYEQYF,TGTGCCAGCAGCTTAGAAGCTAGCGTCTACGAGCAGTACTTC
TRBV6-1,15,TRBJ1-3,many,-,CASSDGSDSGNTIYF,TGTGCCAGCAGTGATGGCTCCGACTCTGGAAACACCATATATTTT
TRBV12-3/TRBV12-4,16,TRBJ2-2,many,-,CASGPTGTSNTGELFF,TGTGCCAGCGGACCAACCGGGACATCCAACACCGGGGAGCTGTTTTTT
TRBV28,15,TRBJ2-5,few,TRBD1,CASSPRTGWGETQYF,TGTGCCAGCAGTCCCCGGACAGGCTGGGGCGAGACCCAGTACTTC
TRBV20-1,12,TRBJ1-1,-,-,CSAHSGVTEAFF,TGCAGTGCCCACTCGGGGGTAACTGAAGCTTTCTTT
TRBV28,14,TRBJ1-2,-,-,CASSRSPLRYGYTF,TGTGCCAGCAGTCGCTCCCCCCTCCGATATGGCTACACCTTC
TRBV5-4,15,TRBJ2-7,many,-,CASSLPGGSSYEQYF,TGTGCCAGCAGCTTACCTGGGGGGAGCTCCTACGAGCAGTACTTC
TRBV12-3/TRBV12-4,13,TRBJ1-2,-,TRBD1,CASSYRQGHGYTF,TGTGCCAGCAGCTACAGACAGGGACATGGCTACACCTTC
TRBV15,13,TRBJ1-2,many,-,CATSPGAREGYTF,TGTGCCACCAGTCCAGGGGCGCGGGAGGGCTACACCTTC
TRBV6-1,13,TRBJ2-7,-,-,CASTLGSLYEQYF,TGTGCCAGCACTCTAGGTTCCCTCTACGAGCAGTACTTC
TRBV5-4,17,TRBJ2-7,many,-,CASSLGKGAGGTYEQYF,TGTGCCAGCAGCTTGGGCAAGGGGGCGGGAGGCACCTACGAGCAGTACTTC
TRBV6-5,17,TRBJ2-5,many,-,CASSYSILGGPQETQYF,TGTGCCAGCAGTTACTCGATCTTGGGAGGCCCCCAAGAGACCCAGTACTTC
TRBV6-1,14,TRBJ2-5,many,-,CASSERDGQETQYF,TGTGCCAGCAGTGAACGAGACGGGCAAGAGACCCAGTACTTC
TRBV2,13,TRBJ1-1,few,-,CASNPQGVTEAFF,TGTGCCAGCAATCCACAGGGAGTCACTGAAGCTTTCTTT
TRBV13,14,TRBJ2-7,many,TRBD1,CASSLVDRGREQYF,TGTGCCAGCAGCTTAGTGGACAGGGGGCGGGAGCAGTACTTC
TRBV15,14,TRBJ1-6,-,TRBD1,CATSRGRGNSPLHF,TGTGCCACCAGCAGGGGCAGGGGGAATTCACCCCTCCACTTT
TRBV29-1,14,TRBJ2-7,-,-,CSVGPDEGSYEQYF,TGCAGCGTTGGGCCGGACGAGGGGAGCTACGAGCAGTACTTC
TRBV12-3/TRBV12-4,15,TRBJ1-6,many,TRBD1,CASSFSDRNNSPLHF,TGTGCCAGCAGTTTTTCGGACAGGAATAATTCACCCCTCCACTTT